Shown below are 8 T cell receptor beta chains from a single sample sequenced in a study of cytomegalovirus exposure and HLA in healthy donors. Primers: 60 Vbeta forward and 13 Jbeta reverse. Assay: immunoSEQ multiplex PCR; the TCRdb copy retains only in-frame clones and omits some. The sample contains 100,000 or so clones, about two thirds of which appear only once. Sequencing input: PBMCs. The receptors stem from a woman aged 25 to 39 in good health and CMV-seropositive.

CDR3 residues: CASSQDSGQVVNTQYF. The CDR3 DNA is TGTGCCAGCAGCCAAGACTCTGGTCAGGTTGTGAATACGCAGTATTTT. This chain links TRBV14 with TRBJ2-3; no definite D call. This CDR3 has 16 residues. Germline V CDR1 and CDR2: SGHDN, FVKESK. The ends were cut back, 0 bases at V and 7 bases at J, with 17 bases in the middle.

The table lists this clone with a few counts. The chain is built from TRBV30 and TRBJ1-2, with 10 bases that match TRBD1. V lost 3 bases and J lost 4; bases outside the gene matches: 8. The germline V gene encodes CDR1 GTSNPN and CDR2 SVGIG (reference sequence). The CDR3 consists of 15 residues. CDR3 sequence (DNA): TGTGCCTGGAGGATGAAGACAGGGGGCGGCTATGGCTACACCTTC. This sequence encodes CAWRMKTGGGYGYTF.

The CDR3, as DNA: TGTGCCAGCAGTGGCGGGCTTTACGAGCAGTACTTC. This codes for CASSGGLYEQYF. The rearrangement links TRBV2 to TRBJ2-7; tentative D call: TRBD2 (5 bases). The V end lost 4 bases, the J end lost 4 bases, and 8 bases lay between the germline ends. CDR1 SNHLY and CDR2 FYNNEI come from the germline V gene. The CDR3 covers 12 residues.

This sequence joins TRBV10-2 and TRBJ2-1; 8 bases agree with TRBD2. The V gene's germline CDR1 is WSHSY and CDR2 SAAADI. The V gene end was trimmed by 6 bases and the J gene end by 0 bases; junction bases not matched to a gene: 1. The CDR3 is 14 amino acids. The CDR3 is CASRSGGSYNEQFF. The CDR3 DNA reads TGCGCCAGCAGGAGCGGGGGCTCCTACAATGAGCAGTTCTTC.

V and J are TRBV19 and TRBJ2-5, with D maybe TRBD2 (6 bases). This CDR3 has 14 residues. Per germline, CDR1 LNHDA and CDR2 SQIVND (reference sequence). V was trimmed by 5 bases and J by 6 bases, leaving 16 bases between them. In DNA form, the CDR3 reads TGTGCCAGTAGTTCGGGGCAGGGAGGACAGACCCAGTACTTC. This codes for CASSSGQGGQTQYF.

CDR3 DNA sequence: TGTGCCAGCAGGAGAACAGGGATAGGGGCAAATCAGCCCCAGCATTTT. Protein sequence: CASRRTGIGANQPQHF. This chain links TRBV27 with TRBJ1-5, with D possibly matching TRBD1 (6 bases). Deletions cut 6 bases from V and 4 bases from J, with 19 bases between. The CDR3 length is 16 residues. Germline V gene data show CDR1 as MNHEY and CDR2 as SMNVEV (reference sequence).

This clone has a single count. V and J are TRBV5-1 and TRBJ1-1; D gene ambiguous. The germline V gene encodes CDR1 SGHRS and CDR2 YFSETQ. The CDR3 is 14 amino acids. V was trimmed by 0 bases and J by 3 bases, leaving 9 bases between them. CDR3 amino acids: CASSLGVGDTEAFF. CDR3 in DNA: TGCGCCAGCAGCTTGGGGGTCGGAGACACTGAAGCTTTCTTT.

This clone was observed a single time. Different DNA sequences within this sample yield the same CDR3. The rearrangement links TRBV5-4 to TRBJ2-2, with 10 bases aligning to TRBD2. The CDR3 covers 16 residues. Unmatched junction bases numbered 4, after V lost 4 bases and J lost 1 base. Germline loops: CDR1 SGHNT, CDR2 YYREEE (reference sequence). The CDR3 coding sequence is TGTGCCAGCAGCCCTAGCGGGGGTGGGAACACCGGGGAGCTGTTTTTT. Translated, it gives CASSPSGGGNTGELFF.